Presented here are 2 T cell receptor beta chains from one specimen sequenced in a study of CD8+ T cells in alopecia areata. cDNA reverse transcribed from extracted RNA served as the sequencing template. Measured with immunoSEQ multiplex PCR; TCRdb has only the in-frame clones, and not every one. The sample has some 170,000 clones; roughly 58% are singletons. Treatment defined: oral pan-JAK inhibitor, 5-10 mg twice daily. The sequencing used CD4+ T cells sorted from blood, collected at week 56, from a patient treated with tofacitinib. Receptors originate from a human donor with alopecia areata.

The chain carries TRBV2 and TRBJ1-2; D gene unclear. V dropped 8 bases and J dropped 6 bases, with 10 bases sitting between them. Per germline, CDR1 SNHLY and CDR2 FYNNEI. The CDR3 is made up of 11 amino acids. Here the CDR3 reads CASQPDHGYTF. DNA for the CDR3: TGTGCCAGCCAACCAGACCATGGCTACACCTTC.

This clone showed up just a few times. The chain uses TRBV6-5 and TRBJ2-1; the D gene is possibly TRBD1 (5 bases). Germline CDR1 and CDR2: MNHEY and SVGAGI. V dropped 5 bases and J dropped 8 bases, with 16 bases sitting between them. The CDR3 covers 14 residues. CDR3 in amino acids: CASSPLTGSHEQFF. CDR3 DNA sequence: TGTGCCAGCAGTCCCCTCACAGGAAGTCATGAGCAGTTCTTC.